This paragraph covers one TCR beta chain sequence. This clonotype was detected a few times. Its antigen target is currently unknown. An end of the junction does not agree with germline; a read error may underlie this. Library preparation used PCR. Instrument used: Illumina HiSeq 2500. Unique molecular identifiers were incorporated into TCR beta cDNA libraries to reduce PCR and sequencing biases. Every 1 to 10 million input T cells yielded roughly 500,000 cDNA molecules, meaning each molecule approximated one T cell. The same protocol used for the earlier healthy control dataset was applied to prepare and sequence the patient libraries. Within a given batch, samples were prepared together, multiplexed and sequenced on the same HiSeq lane. In the authors' own workflow: MIGEC handled the raw barcoded reads, throwing out single-read molecular identifier groups before consensus assembly and CDR3 extraction. Clonotype tables were post-analysed with VDJtools, normalizing diversity by down-sampling all datasets to the smallest sample size. In repertoire overlap clustering, CDR3 amino acid sequences, but not nucleotide sequences, were matched to correct batch-related cross-sample contamination. TCRdb itself trimmed the public reads at Q25 with fastp, ran MiXCR and retained productive beta chains. Each CDR3 protein gets just one entry, which takes the most common genes and DNA from the rows behind it. In this record, the V and J calls reflect TCRdb's handling and not the investigators' own analysis. Within this sample are about 430,000 distinct CDR3 sequences, with 35% to 45% of them counted one time only. The top ten clonotypes cover about 8% of the sample.

To demonstrate the VDJtools post-analysis software, the study profiled TCR beta repertoires from the peripheral blood of about 13 young patients with multiple sclerosis. The patients with multiple sclerosis were children and adolescents between about 6 and 16 years of age. This specimen belongs to a study of post-analysis software for immune sequencing data (dated by TCRdb to the mid-2010s). With regard to the full study: Disease courses on record covered relapsing-remitting, secondary progressive and progressive-relapsing multiple sclerosis, though some patients had no subtype annotation. The patient repertoires were set against under 12 previously published healthy control repertoires from donors whose ages ranged from about 6 to 26 years. A subset of samples was prepared in parallel using single-end sample barcoding, then pooled and co-amplified after Illumina adapter ligation.

Paper-wide results and their limitations: Significantly lower normalized Chao1 diversity was found in multiple sclerosis patients than in controls, suggesting substantial peripheral T-cell clonal expansion. Roughly 5 TRBV segments, including TRBV5-6, TRBV5-1 and TRBV20-1, were significantly more frequent in patients than controls. Strong co-clustering of samples prepared in the same batch was shown by direct clustering with F measure, prompting a batch-effect correction. The control group was slightly older than the multiple sclerosis patient group.

Inclusive of the bounding cysteine and phenylalanine, the CDR3 is 13 residues long. The CDR3 DNA has 39 bases and is translated from base 1. CDR1 is given as WSHSY and CDR2 as SAAADI, both from the germline V gene. Recombination linked TRBV10-2 to TRBJ2-1; the D gene assignment is ambiguous. The receptor was isolated from a girl aged 2-15 years with multiple sclerosis. Sequencing was performed on blood. The CDR3 corresponds to CASSESSLNGQFF. The DNA reads TGCGCCAGCAGTGAGTCAAGCCTCAATGGGCAGTTCTTC.